A selection of T cell receptor beta chains follows, all from one sample in a study of regulatory T cells in long-lasting Graves disease. Each CDR3 protein is one row after TCRdb ran MiXCR on the multiplex PCR reads. The sample has hundreds of thousands of distinct CDR3 sequences; less than 20% are singletons. The data were also submitted as part of a second study, on T cells in Graves' hyperthyroidism and ophthalmopathy.

The material sequenced was peripheral blood mononuclear cells (PBMCs), taken at new diagnosis, from a patient treated with antithyroid drugs. These receptors were collected from a woman aged 30 to 39 with Graves disease. CDR3s include the opening cysteine and the closing phenylalanine or tryptophan. Fields, in order: J gene, clone size, V gene, D gene, CDR3 DNA, CDR3 protein. A D gene is named only where the DNA matches it firmly. The size of a clone is reported for some rows only, either as once, few or many, or as a class for expanded clones.

>TRBJ2-1|-|TRBV19|-
TGTGCCAGTAGTACCCCGCTTGAGCAGTTCTTC
CASSTPLEQFF
>TRBJ2-7|-|TRBV5-6|-
TGTGCCAGCAGCTTGCGTATCGGCAGGGAGGACCCAATCTTC
CASSLRIGREDPIF
>TRBJ2-3|few|TRBV6-5|-
TGTGCCAGCAGTTATCAGGGGAGGGGGACAGATACGCAGTATTTT
CASSYQGRGTDTQYF
>TRBJ2-7|many|TRBV2|TRBD2
TGTGCCAGCAGGACTAGCGGGTTGGGACTCTACGAGCAGTACTTC
CASRTSGLGLYEQYF
>TRBJ2-1|few|TRBV6-1|TRBD2
TGTGCCAGCAGTGACTCAGAGCGGGACGAGCAGTTCTTC
CASSDSERDEQFF
>TRBJ1-1|once|TRBV5-6|TRBD1
TGTGCCAGCAGCTTTCGGACAGGCTCCTTGGAGACTGAAGCTTTCTTT
CASSFRTGSLETEAFF
>TRBJ2-7|many|TRBV29-1|TRBD1
TGCAGCGTTGGAGACAGGGGGATCCAGCAGTACTTC
CSVGDRGIQQYF
>TRBJ2-7|few|TRBV7-2|-
TGTGCCAGCAGCTCCAGCCAGGTGGCCTACGAGCAGTACTTC
CASSSSQVAYEQYF
>TRBJ2-1|-|TRBV19|-
TGTGCCGGGGAAGGACCGGCCAATGAGCAGCTCTTC
CAGEGPANEQLF
>TRBJ1-4|-|TRBV7-9|-
TGTGCCAGCAGCTTAAGGGAGATGACTAATGAAAAACTGTTTTTT
CASSLREMTNEKLFF
>TRBJ2-1|many|TRBV6-1|-
TGTGCCAGCAGCCGCCCTCAGGGGTCGAGTAATGAGCAGTTCTTC
CASSRPQGSSNEQFF
>TRBJ1-1|-|TRBV4-1|-
TGCGCCAGCAGCCAAGACCCGTTAGCCCGGGGAACTGAAGCTTTCTTT
CASSQDPLARGTEAFF
>TRBJ2-5|many|TRBV6-1|TRBD2
TGTGCCAGCAGTCGGGTTAGGACTCGGACTAGCGAGGCCGAGACCCAGTACTTC
CASSRVRTRTSEAETQYF
>TRBJ2-7|-|TRBV5-1|-
TGCGCCAGCAGCTTAACCCCAGGGGTGGGGGAGCAGTACTTC
CASSLTPGVGEQYF
>TRBJ2-3|-|TRBV4-2|-
TGTGCCAGCAGCCAAGATAGCGGTCAGGATACGCAGTATTTT
CASSQDSGQDTQYF
>TRBJ2-1|-|TRBV27|-
TGTGCCAGCAGTCGCCCACTCGATCTTAATTCATTAGGGTATGAGCAGTTCTTC
CASSRPLDLNSLGYEQFF